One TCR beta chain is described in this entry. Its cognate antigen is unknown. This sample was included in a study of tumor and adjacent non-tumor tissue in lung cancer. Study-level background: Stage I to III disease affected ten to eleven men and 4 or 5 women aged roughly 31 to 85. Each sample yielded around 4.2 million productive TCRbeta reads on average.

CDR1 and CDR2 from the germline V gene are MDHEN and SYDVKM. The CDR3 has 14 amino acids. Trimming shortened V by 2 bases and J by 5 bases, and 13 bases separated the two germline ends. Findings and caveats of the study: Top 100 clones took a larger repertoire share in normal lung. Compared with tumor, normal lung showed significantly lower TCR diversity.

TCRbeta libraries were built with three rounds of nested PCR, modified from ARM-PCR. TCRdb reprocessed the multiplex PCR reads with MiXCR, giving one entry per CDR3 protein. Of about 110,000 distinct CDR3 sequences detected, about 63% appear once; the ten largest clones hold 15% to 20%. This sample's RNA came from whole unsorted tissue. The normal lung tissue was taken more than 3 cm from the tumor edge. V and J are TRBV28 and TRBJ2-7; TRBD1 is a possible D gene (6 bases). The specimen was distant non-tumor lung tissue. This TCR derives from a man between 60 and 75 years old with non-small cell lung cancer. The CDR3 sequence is CASSLGGLLDEQYF. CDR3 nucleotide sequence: TGTGCCAGCAGTTTAGGGGGCCTCCTTGACGAGCAGTACTTC.